The rows below give T cell receptor beta chains drawn from one sample of a study of CD4+ T cells in melanoma. Clones were read by immunoSEQ multiplex PCR, and TCRdb kept only the in-frame ones, dropping some. There are some 110,000 clones in the sample; over 80% occur only once, and less than 4% lies in the top ten. The sample taken for sequencing was peripheral blood. The receptor set was obtained from a human donor with melanoma. CDR3s include the opening cysteine and the closing phenylalanine or tryptophan. A D gene is named only where the DNA matches it firmly. Some rows mark clone size as missing; the rest say once, few, many or name a class of expanded clone.

once	TRBJ2-5	TRBV27	TRBD2	CASSSLTSGSSPKETQYF	TGTGCCAGCAGCTCCCTGACTAGCGGGAGCTCCCCGAAGGAGACCCAGTACTTC
NA	TRBJ1-1	TRBV7-2	TRBD1	CASSSRTGIGEAFF	TGTGCCAGCAGCTCCCGGACAGGGATTGGTGAAGCTTTCTTT
NA	TRBJ2-3	TRBV19	NA	CASSISGSTDTQYF	TGTGCCAGTAGTATAAGCGGGAGCACAGATACGCAGTATTTT
NA	TRBJ2-5	TRBV19	TRBD2	CASSLRLAGIQETQYF	TGTGCCAGTAGTCTTCGACTAGCGGGGATTCAAGAGACCCAGTACTTC
NA	TRBJ2-1	TRBV29-1	TRBD1	CSGSFGTGPYNEQFF	TGCAGCGGGAGCTTTGGGACAGGGCCCTACAATGAGCAGTTCTTC
NA	TRBJ2-7	TRBV12-5	TRBD2	CASGLERGGQYF	TGTGCTAGTGGTTTGGAACGGGGGGGGCAGTACTTC
NA	TRBJ2-2	TRBV20-1	NA	CSARTGELFF	TGCAGTGCTCGGACCGGGGAGCTGTTTTTT
NA	TRBJ2-4	TRBV5-4	TRBD1	CASRSDRGRGNIQYF	TGTGCCAGCAGATCCGACAGGGGGCGAGGAAACATTCAGTACTTC
NA	TRBJ2-5	TRBV7-9	TRBD2	CASSPRLAGSTETQYF	TGTGCCAGCAGCCCCCGACTAGCGGGATCCACCGAGACCCAGTACTTC
NA	TRBJ2-4	TRBV30	NA	CAWEPPGRNIQYF	TGTGCCTGGGAACCTCCCGGGAGAAACATTCAGTACTTC
NA	TRBJ1-5	TRBV5-5	TRBD1	CASSFTGVNQPQHF	TGTGCCAGCAGCTTTACAGGGGTGAACCAGCCCCAGCATTTT